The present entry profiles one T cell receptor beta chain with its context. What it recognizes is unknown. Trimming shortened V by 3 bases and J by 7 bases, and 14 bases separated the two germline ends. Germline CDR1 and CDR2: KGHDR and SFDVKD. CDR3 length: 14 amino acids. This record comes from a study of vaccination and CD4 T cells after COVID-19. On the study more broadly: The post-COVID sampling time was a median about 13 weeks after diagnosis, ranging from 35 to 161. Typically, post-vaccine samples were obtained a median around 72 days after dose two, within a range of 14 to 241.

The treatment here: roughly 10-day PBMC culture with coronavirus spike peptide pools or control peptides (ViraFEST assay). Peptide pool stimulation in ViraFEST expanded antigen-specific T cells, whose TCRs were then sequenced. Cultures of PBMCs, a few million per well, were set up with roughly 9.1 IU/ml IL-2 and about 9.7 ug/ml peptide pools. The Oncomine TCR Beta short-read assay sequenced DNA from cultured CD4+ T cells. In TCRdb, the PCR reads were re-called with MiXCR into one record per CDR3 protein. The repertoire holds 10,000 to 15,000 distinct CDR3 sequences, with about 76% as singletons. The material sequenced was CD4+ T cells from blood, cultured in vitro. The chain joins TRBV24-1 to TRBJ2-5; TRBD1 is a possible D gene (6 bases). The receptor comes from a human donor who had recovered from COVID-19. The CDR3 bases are TGTGCCACCAGTGATCCAACAGGGATACGGACCCAGTACTTC. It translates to CATSDPTGIRTQYF.